The 25 T cell receptor beta chains below all came from one sample that was sequenced in a study of blood T cell repertoires in COVID-19. Here immunoSEQ multiplex PCR was the method, and the copy in TCRdb shows in-frame clones only, minus some. Here the sample spans about 150,000 clones, around 74% being singletons. The source material was peripheral blood. Source of these receptors: a woman of 80 years or more with acute or convalescent COVID-19.

This clone was seen a few times. This chain uses TRBV27 with TRBJ2-7; 9 bases line up with TRBD1. V was clipped by 5 bases and J by 4 bases; unmatched bases: 9. CDR1 is MNHEY and CDR2 is SMNVEV in the germline V gene (reference sequence). The CDR3 contains 15 residues. The CDR3: CASSPGTGREYEQYF. Here the CDR3 DNA reads TGTGCCAGCAGTCCAGGGACAGGGAGAGAATACGAGCAGTACTTC.

J is TRBJ2-2 and V is TRBV9; maybe TRBD2 (6 bases). Trimming removed 2 bases from V and 5 bases from J, with 7 bases in between. The CDR3 has 13 residues. CDR1 is SGDLS, CDR2 YYNGEE, per germline. CDR3: CASSVGRTGELFF. In DNA, the CDR3 is TGTGCCAGCAGCGTGGGGAGGACCGGGGAGCTGTTTTTT.

V and J are TRBV15 and TRBJ2-1, with a possible D match to TRBD2 (6 bases). This CDR3 comprises 15 residues. The V and J ends lost 3 bases and 7 bases respectively, with 16 bases between them. Germline V lookup: CDR1 LNHNV, CDR2 YYDKDF (reference sequence). The CDR3: CATSSVGLANNEQFF. In DNA, the CDR3 is TGTGCCACCAGCAGTGTGGGACTTGCTAATAATGAGCAGTTCTTC. Looking up the rest from reference TRBV15 and TRBJ2-1 gives the full variable domain: DAMVIQNPRYQVTQFGKPVTLSCSQTLNHNVMYWYQQKSSQAPKLLFHYYDKDFNNEADTPDNFQSRRPNTSFCFLDIRSPGLGDTAMYLCATSSVGLANNEQFFGPGTRLTVL.

Comment on this clone: At one end, the junction sequence differs from germline, possibly due to a read error. The rearrangement uses TRBV18 and TRBJ2-1; possible D gene TRBD1, 6 bases. This CDR3 spans 12 amino acids. Per the germline V gene, CDR1 is KGHSH and CDR2 is LQKENI. As DNA, the CDR3 is TGTGCCAGCTCACCGGTTGGACAGACGATGGTCTTC. This codes for CASSPVGQTMVF. Drawing the rest from reference TRBV18 and TRBJ2-1, the complete variable domain is NAGVMQNPRHLVRRRGQEARLRCSPMKGHSHVYWYRQLPEEGLKFMVYLQKENIIDESGMPKERFSAEFPKEGPSILRIQQVVRGDSAAYFCASSPVGQTMVFGPGTRLTVL.

This clone appeared a single time. The rearrangement uses TRBV27 and TRBJ2-2; no firm D call. Germline lookup yields CDR1 MNHEY and CDR2 SMNVEV (reference sequence). V lost 2 bases and J lost 4, with 5 bases in between. This CDR3 is built from 13 residues. The DNA of the CDR3 is TGTGCCAGCAGTTTACTCCTCACCGGGGAGCTGTTTTTT. Translated, it gives CASSLLLTGELFF.

The V gene is TRBV11-2, the J gene TRBJ2-3, with a tentative D call TRBD1 (8 bases). V lost 5 bases to trimming and J lost 5 bases, with 20 bases between them. The CDR3 is made up of 16 amino acids. Germline assignment: CDR1 SGHAT and CDR2 FQNNGV. The CDR3 DNA reads as TGTGCCAGCAGCGGAACAGGGGGGGAGATTTTAGATACGCAGTATTTT. Translating it yields CASSGTGGEILDTQYF.

This chain uses TRBV7-6 with TRBJ1-2, with unresolved D. In germline, CDR1 is SGHVS, CDR2 FNYEAQ. The CDR3 is 13 amino acids. V lost 1 base and J 2 bases, leaving 5 bases between the germline ends. The CDR3 loop reads CASSLGINYGYTF. In DNA form, the CDR3 reads TGTGCCAGCAGCTTAGGTATCAACTATGGCTACACCTTC.

The chain employs TRBV11-2 and TRBJ2-3; tentatively, D is TRBD2 (6 bases). The CDR3 has 16 residues. The germline gives CDR1 SGHAT, CDR2 FQNNGV. Trimming removed 5 bases from V and 0 bases from J, with 15 bases in between. As DNA, the CDR3 is TGTGCCAGCAGCGAGATTACTAGCCAAAGCACAGATACGCAGTATTTT. Protein product: CASSEITSQSTDTQYF.

Here the CDR3 reads CAWSSTGGSLNSPLHF. The CDR3 nucleotides are TGTGCCTGGAGTAGCACAGGGGGCTCTTTGAATTCACCCCTCCACTTT. The chain joins TRBV30 to TRBJ1-6, with 9 bases aligning to TRBD1. The junction had 9 bases not matched to a gene; V was cut back by 2 bases and J by 7 bases. Germline CDR1 GTSNPN, CDR2 SVGIG (reference sequence). The CDR3 is 16 residues long.

The chain couples TRBV2 to TRBJ1-6; TRBD1 might be the D (5 bases). Deletions cut 7 bases from V and 10 bases from J, with 17 bases between. CDR3 length: 14 amino acids. CDR1 is SNHLY, CDR2 FYNNEI, per germline. For the CDR3, the DNA is TGTGCCAGCAATGATCAGGGAATAGGGTCACCCCTCCACTTT. This encodes CASNDQGIGSPLHF.

The chain employs TRBV7-9 and TRBJ2-7; 11 bases agree with TRBD1. The CDR3 has 16 amino acids. Germline values: CDR1 SEHNR, CDR2 FQNEAQ (reference sequence). The V and J ends lost 5 bases and 6 bases, in that order; junction bases with no gene match: 12. The CDR3 DNA reads TGTGCCAGCAGCCCGGGGACAGGGGGTCCGCGGGTCGAGCAGTACTTC. It is translated as CASSPGTGGPRVEQYF.

This chain connects TRBV19 to TRBJ2-7; 7 nucleotides agree with TRBD1. The CDR3 is 13 residues long. CDR1 LNHDA and CDR2 SQIVND come from the germline V gene (reference sequence). Unmatched junction bases numbered 12, after V lost 4 bases and J lost 12 bases. The CDR3 DNA is TGTGCCAGTAGTACGTTCCGGGACAGCGTCCCGTACTTC. This translates into CASSTFRDSVPYF.

The chain couples TRBV19 to TRBJ1-1; D not certain. Deletions cut 5 bases from V and 1 base from J, with 14 bases between. The germline gives CDR1 LNHDA, CDR2 SQIVND (reference sequence). The CDR3 spans 15 residues. CDR3 sequence (DNA): TGTGCCAGTAGTTACCCGGAGGGCGCGAACACTGAAGCTTTCTTT. It is translated as CASSYPEGANTEAFF.

The chain combines TRBV28 with TRBJ2-3; 16 bases agree with TRBD2. The ends lost 8 bases at V and 4 bases at J; junction bases unmatched: 12. There are 18 residues in the CDR3. The V gene's germline CDR1 is MDHEN and CDR2 SYDVKM. This CDR3 reads CASGLAGTSGGAADTQYF. The CDR3 DNA reads TGTGCCAGCGGCCTCGCGGGGACTAGCGGGGGGGCTGCAGATACGCAGTATTTT.

This clone was seen a few times. The chain has TRBV19 and TRBJ1-2; D gene unclear. Germline CDR1 reads LNHDA; CDR2 reads SQIVND (reference sequence). This CDR3 has 16 residues. Trimming cost V 5 bases and J 7 bases, with 23 bases left between them. CDR3 sequence reads: CASSPPGVRRRAGYTF. CDR3 coding DNA: TGTGCCAGTAGTCCCCCAGGAGTAAGGCGGAGGGCTGGCTACACCTTC.

This rearrangement joins TRBV6-5 to TRBJ1-1, with D perhaps TRBD1 (5 bases). Between the trimmed V and J ends, which lost 6 bases and 4 bases, there was a span of 15 bases. The germline V gene has CDR1 MNHEY and CDR2 SVGAGI. The CDR3 is 14 amino acids. The CDR3 here is CASSPTGVGTEAFF. The CDR3 DNA is TGTGCCAGCAGCCCCACGGGGGTGGGCACTGAAGCTTTCTTT.

This clone was seen a few times. The chain employs TRBV5-8 and TRBJ1-5; 8 positions match TRBD1. Germline V gene sequence: CDR1 SGHTS, CDR2 YDEGEE. The trim removed 5 bases at V and 2 bases at J, leaving 9 bases unmatched. The CDR3 consists of 16 residues. DNA for the CDR3: TGTGCCAGCAGGCGCAAGACAGGGGTGGGCAATCAGCCCCAGCATTTT. It translates to CASRRKTGVGNQPQHF.

The count of this clone is one. The chain uses TRBV11-2 and TRBJ1-1; D might be TRBD1 (5 bases). V was trimmed by 1 base and J by 1 base, leaving 16 bases between them. The CDR3 contains 17 residues. Germline CDR1 and CDR2: SGHAT and FQNNGV. The CDR3, as DNA: TGTGCCAGCAGCTTAGGCTCCGCAGGGAGGGCGAACACTGAAGCTTTCTTT. This encodes CASSLGSAGRANTEAFF.

The rearrangement links TRBV6-5 to TRBJ2-1; the match to TRBD2 covers 10 bases. CDR1 and CDR2 (germline): MNHEY, SVGAGI. CDR3 length equals 13 residues. The junction had 1 base not matched to a gene; V was cut back by 5 bases and J by 6 bases. The CDR3 loop reads CASSSGRANEQFF. Here the CDR3 DNA reads TGTGCCAGCAGTAGCGGGAGGGCCAATGAGCAGTTCTTC.

The J gene is TRBJ2-3, the V gene TRBV18; 10 nucleotides align to TRBD1. The ends lost 3 bases at V and 6 bases at J; junction bases unmatched: 6. This CDR3 region has 15 residues. Germline CDR1 and CDR2: KGHSH and LQKENI. The CDR3 DNA reads as TGTGCCAGCTCACCCGGGACAGGGGATTTTGATACGCAGTATTTT. Encoded protein: CASSPGTGDFDTQYF.

V usage is TRBV6-1 and J usage is TRBJ1-1; the D gene is possibly TRBD1 (5 bases). The CDR3 totals 13 residues. Deletions cut 2 bases from V and 12 bases from J, with 16 bases between. The germline gives CDR1 MNHNS, CDR2 SASEGT. The CDR3 spells CASSEIGHKMPFF. CDR3 DNA: TGTGCCAGCAGTGAAATAGGACATAAGATGCCTTTCTTT.

The chain is built from TRBV21-1 and TRBJ2-1; the table's D call TRBD1 went unverified against the DNA. TRBV21-1 is noted as a pseudogene. The CDR3 runs to 19 residues. CDR3 nucleotide sequence: TGTGCCAGCAGCAAGAAAGGTAGTGGAGGACAGGGGGCTTTTAATGAGCAGTTCTTC. Its translation: CASSKKGSGGQGAFNEQFF.

The count of this clone is one. The chain employs TRBV4-3 and TRBJ1-4; 9 bases map to TRBD1. The CDR3 runs to 15 residues. Germline V lookup: CDR1 LGHNA, CDR2 YSLEER. After removal of 3 bases from V and 8 bases from J, the junction contained 7 bases not matched to a gene. CDR3 nucleotide sequence: TGCGCCAGCAGCCAGGTGGGACAGGGTTACGAAAAACTGTTTTTT. It encodes CASSQVGQGYEKLFF.

The chain has TRBV9 and TRBJ2-1; 9 bases are a match to TRBD2. Germline V gene lookup returns CDR1 SGDLS and CDR2 YYNGEE. V was clipped by 0 bases and J by 4 bases; unmatched bases: 2. The CDR3 runs to 15 residues. CDR3 in DNA: TGTGCCAGCAGCGTAGGACTAGCGGAGTACAATGAGCAGTTCTTC. It specifies CASSVGLAEYNEQFF. The full variable domain, with the rest looked up from reference TRBV9 and TRBJ2-1, is DSGVTQTPKHLITATGQRVTLRCSPRSGDLSVYWYQQSLDQGLQFLIQYYNGEERAKGNILERFSAQQFPDLHSELNLSSLELGDSALYFCASSVGLAEYNEQFFGPGTRLTVL.

V usage is TRBV7-2 and J usage is TRBJ1-1; tentative D call: TRBD1 (5 bases). The V and J ends lost 0 bases and 10 bases respectively, with 9 bases between them. Germline loops: CDR1 SGHTA, CDR2 FQGNSA. This CDR3 is 12 amino acids long. The CDR3 here is CASSLARVVAFF. DNA for the CDR3: TGTGCCAGCAGCTTAGCCAGGGTCGTAGCTTTCTTT. The whole variable domain, remainder taken from reference TRBV7-2 and TRBJ1-1, is GAGVSQSPSNKVTEKGKDVELRCDPISGHTALYWYRQSLGQGLEFLIYFQGNSAPDKSGLPSDRFSAERTGGSVSTLTIQRTQQEDSAVYLCASSLARVVAFFGQGTRLTVV.